The 22 T cell receptor beta chains below were found in one sample sequenced in a study of vaccination and CD4 T cells after COVID-19. An Oncomine TCR Beta short-read assay was used to sequence the DNA from cultured CD4+ T cells. MiXCR was run by TCRdb on the PCR reads, yielding one entry per CDR3 protein. The data hold about 8,300 distinct CDR3 sequences, with about 55% observed a single time. Antigens for these TCRs are unknown. The sample's treatment: approximately nine-day PBMC culture with coronavirus spike peptide pools or control peptides (ViraFEST assay). The sequenced sample was CD4+ T cells from blood, cultured in vitro. These receptors all come from a human donor who had recovered from COVID-19.

The chain is built from TRBV10-2 and TRBJ2-7; D unresolved. The V end was cut by 2 bases, the J end by 3 bases, with 8 bases between. Germline V gene sequence: CDR1 WSHSY, CDR2 SAAADI. This CDR3 comprises 13 residues. CDR3 in DNA: TGCGCCAGCAGTGAGACGGGCTACTACGAGCAGTACTTC. Amino acid sequence: CASSETGYYEQYF.

This clonotype came up a few times. The rearrangement uses TRBV2 and TRBJ2-7, with D possibly TRBD2 on 6 matching bases. The germline V and J ends were trimmed by 6 bases and 4 bases, with 13 bases remaining between them. Germline CDR1 SNHLY, CDR2 FYNNEI. The CDR3 runs to 13 residues. The CDR3 DNA reads as TGTGCCAGCAGCCTCATGCGGGGATACGAGCAGTACTTC. It specifies CASSLMRGYEQYF.

The V and J genes are TRBV7-8 and TRBJ1-6; no clear D. Trimming took off 1 base at V and 5 bases at J, with 12 bases between the two ends. Germline values: CDR1 SGHVS, CDR2 FQNEAQ. The CDR3 has 16 residues. CDR3 sequence: CASSLDRGANNSPLHF. Written as DNA, the CDR3 is TGTGCCAGCAGCTTAGATAGAGGAGCGAATAATTCACCCCTCCACTTT.

The J gene is TRBJ1-5, the V gene TRBV12-3 or TRBV12-4; D not certain. Trimming stripped 6 bases from V and 6 bases from J, with 12 bases between. The length of the CDR3 is 13 residues. The CDR3 region has the DNA TGTGCCAGCAGGGGCGGGGTGGGTCAGCCCCAGCATTTT. The encoded protein is CASRGGVGQPQHF.

This clonotype was seen just once. The V and J genes are TRBV5-1 and TRBJ2-5, with a possible D match to TRBD2 (6 bases). Germline V lookup: CDR1 SGHRS, CDR2 YFSETQ. The CDR3 runs to 16 residues. Trimming removed 3 bases at V and 2 bases at J, with 17 bases between. CDR3 amino acids: CASSYARGLEQETQYF. CDR3 bases: TGCGCCAGCAGCTATGCCCGGGGACTCGAACAAGAGACCCAGTACTTC. The entire variable domain, with the rest obtained from reference TRBV5-1 and TRBJ2-5, is as follows: KAGVTQTPRYLIKTRGQQVTLSCSPISGHRSVSWYQQTPGQGLQFLFEYFSETQRNKGNFPGRFSGRQFSNSRSEMNVSTLELGDSALYLCASSYARGLEQETQYFGPGTRLLVL.

There are a few counts of this clonotype. The gene calls are TRBV20-1 and TRBJ2-3, with 8 positions matching TRBD2. The CDR3 length is 14 residues. Germline values: CDR1 DFQATT, CDR2 SNEGSKA (reference sequence). J gave up 6 bases and V 6 bases, and 11 bases lay outside the gene matches. Written as DNA, the CDR3 is TGCAGTGCACTTCTTAGCGGGGCAGTCGATACGCAGTATTTT. Protein product: CSALLSGAVDTQYF.

A few counts support this clonotype. CDR3 sequence (DNA): TGCAGTGCTAGCCCAGCGTTGGGGGGGAGGGCCAATCAGCCCCAGCATTTT. It is translated as CSASPALGGRANQPQHF. The rearrangement links TRBV20-1 to TRBJ1-5, with a weak D call TRBD1 (5 bases). Germline assignment: CDR1 DFQATT and CDR2 SNEGSKA (reference sequence). The V and J ends lost 3 bases and 3 bases respectively, with 21 bases between them. The CDR3 runs 17 residues.

The chain carries TRBV30 and TRBJ2-5; D is unresolved. This CDR3 contains 13 residues. Trimming cost V 2 bases and J 0 bases, with 7 bases left between them. Germline V CDR1 and CDR2: GTSNPN, SVGIG (reference sequence). CDR3 residues: CAWSMGYQETQYF. Here the CDR3 DNA reads TGTGCCTGGAGTATGGGGTACCAAGAGACCCAGTACTTC. Complete variable domain (other parts from reference TRBV30 and TRBJ2-5): SQTIHQWPATLVQPVGSPLSLECTVEGTSNPNLYWYRQAAGRGLQLLFYSVGIGQISSEVPQNLSASRPQDRQFILSSKKLLLSDSGFYLCAWSMGYQETQYFGPGTRLLVL.

This chain connects TRBV30 to TRBJ1-3; D gene unclear. The CDR3 contains 12 residues. Between the trimmed V and J ends, which lost 3 bases and 1 base, there was a span of 4 bases. In germline, CDR1 is GTSNPN, CDR2 SVGIG (reference sequence). The CDR3 loop is CAWSLSGNTIYF. The CDR3 DNA reads as TGTGCCTGGAGCCTTTCTGGAAACACCATATATTTT.

The V gene is TRBV19, the J gene TRBJ1-5; D is undetermined. This CDR3 region has 15 residues. Germline V gives CDR1 LNHDA, CDR2 SQIVND (reference sequence). V lost 1 base and J 2 bases, leaving 9 bases between the germline ends. The CDR3 here is CASSIVGWGNQPQHF. The CDR3, as DNA: TGTGCCAGTAGTATAGTGGGTTGGGGCAATCAGCCCCAGCATTTT.

V and J are TRBV7-2 and TRBJ2-1; TRBD1 aligns across 7 bases. Trimming removed 5 bases from V and 7 bases from J; junction bases left unmatched: 14. The CDR3 contains 16 residues. The germline V gene encodes CDR1 SGHTA and CDR2 FQGNSA. The CDR3 DNA follows: TGTGCCAGCAGCCCACGCCGGGACAGACTTCCGAATGAGCAGTTCTTC. Translation gives CASSPRRDRLPNEQFF.

V and J are TRBV19 and TRBJ2-5; D is ambiguous. The germline V gene has CDR1 LNHDA and CDR2 SQIVND (reference sequence). The length of the CDR3 is 14 residues. The V end was cut by 4 bases, the J end by 2 bases, with 11 bases between. CDR3 nucleotides: TGTGCCAGTAGTAACCTCGCGGATCAAGAGACCCAGTACTTC. It specifies CASSNLADQETQYF.

The J gene is TRBJ1-2, the V gene TRBV21-1; the DNA was not used to check the table's D call, TRBD1. TRBV21-1 is labeled a pseudogene. The CDR3 sequence is 14 residues long. CDR3 DNA sequence: TGTGCCAGCAGCAAAGGCATCCGGGTCTATGGCTACACCTTC. Protein sequence: CASSKGIRVYGYTF.

The chain carries TRBV11-3 and TRBJ2-7; 8 bases fit TRBD1. CDR1 is SGHNT, CDR2 YENEEA, per germline. The ends lost 8 bases at V and 6 bases at J; junction bases unmatched: 9. The CDR3 has 13 residues. CDR3 DNA: TGTGCCAGCTCCCGGGACAGGCGGGCCGAGCAGTACTTC. It encodes CASSRDRRAEQYF.

The chain's CDR3 is CATSDPLAGALNEQFF. CDR3 nucleotide sequence: TGTGCCACCAGTGACCCACTAGCGGGGGCCTTAAATGAGCAGTTCTTC. The rearrangement joins TRBV24-1 to TRBJ2-1, with 11 bases identical to TRBD2. This CDR3 has 16 amino acids. CDR1 is KGHDR and CDR2 is SFDVKD in the germline V gene. V shed 4 bases and J 7 bases; nucleotides not matched to a gene: 8.

V and J are TRBV30 and TRBJ1-4; D uncertain. The CDR3 has 13 amino acids. Germline CDR1 GTSNPN, CDR2 SVGIG (reference sequence). Trimming removed 2 bases at V and 8 bases at J, with 12 bases between. CDR3 region: CAWSPDMSEKLFF. For the CDR3, the DNA is TGTGCCTGGAGTCCCGACATGTCGGAAAAACTGTTTTTT.

This clonotype was counted a few times. This sequence joins TRBV6-1 and TRBJ1-1; D unresolved. CDR1 is MNHNS, CDR2 SASEGT, per germline. This CDR3 comprises 13 residues. Trimming left V 0 bases short and J 8 bases short, with 10 bases between. The CDR3, as DNA: TGTGCCAGCAGTGAAGCCAGGTTGGACGAAGCTTTCTTT. Protein: CASSEARLDEAFF.

This clonotype was seen only a few times. V and J are TRBV4-1 and TRBJ1-2; no firm D call. CDR1 MGHRA and CDR2 YSYEKL come from the germline V gene. The CDR3 runs to 14 residues. Trimming shortened V by 0 bases and J by 4 bases, and 9 bases separated the two germline ends. CDR3 residues: CASSQDPTGYGYTF. The DNA of the CDR3 is TGCGCCAGCAGCCAAGATCCGACGGGCTATGGCTACACCTTC.

V is TRBV2 and J is TRBJ1-2; a possible D gene is TRBD1 (5 bases). The germline CDR1 and CDR2 sequences are SNHLY and FYNNEI. Trimming removed 0 bases at V and 8 bases at J, with 10 bases between. This CDR3 is 13 amino acids long. This CDR3 is CASSEAGTSGYTF. The CDR3 DNA reads TGTGCCAGCAGTGAAGCGGGGACCTCGGGCTACACCTTC.

This chain connects TRBV6-1 to TRBJ1-3; TRBD1 is a possible D gene (6 bases). Trimming stripped 8 bases from V and 0 bases from J, with 14 bases between. Germline values: CDR1 MNHNS, CDR2 SASEGT. There are 15 residues in the CDR3. CDR3 loop: CASSIGGASGNTIYF. The CDR3 DNA follows: TGTGCCAGCTCCATAGGGGGGGCCTCTGGAAACACCATATATTTT.

In this sample, this clonotype turned up a few times. The rearrangement links TRBV30 to TRBJ1-1, with 7 bases that match TRBD1. CDR1 GTSNPN and CDR2 SVGIG come from the germline V gene (reference sequence). After removal of 3 bases from V and 5 bases from J, the junction contained 12 bases not matched to a gene. This CDR3 comprises 15 residues. The CDR3 DNA reads as TGTGCCTGGAGGGACGATTTGACAGGGAGGACTGAAGCTTTCTTT. This encodes CAWRDDLTGRTEAFF.

The rearrangement links TRBV7-9 to TRBJ1-6, with D maybe TRBD1 (6 bases). Trimming left V 1 base short and J 5 bases short, with 15 bases between. Germline-derived CDR1 and CDR2 are SEHNR and FQNEAQ (reference sequence). The CDR3 consists of 17 residues. CDR3 residues: CASSLVIKQGNNSPLHF. The CDR3 DNA is TGTGCCAGCAGCTTAGTTATCAAACAGGGAAATAATTCACCCCTCCACTTT.